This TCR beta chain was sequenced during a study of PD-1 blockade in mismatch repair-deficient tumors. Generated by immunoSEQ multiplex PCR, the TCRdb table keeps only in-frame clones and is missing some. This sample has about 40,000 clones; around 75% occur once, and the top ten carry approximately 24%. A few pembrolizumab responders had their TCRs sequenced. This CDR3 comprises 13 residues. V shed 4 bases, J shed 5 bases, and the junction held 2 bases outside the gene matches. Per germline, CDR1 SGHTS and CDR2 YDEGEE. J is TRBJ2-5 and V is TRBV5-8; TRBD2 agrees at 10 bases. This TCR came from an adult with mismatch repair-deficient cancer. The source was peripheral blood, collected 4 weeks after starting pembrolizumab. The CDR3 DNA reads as TGTGCCAGCAGCCTGGGACTAGCGGAGACCCAGTACTTC. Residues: CASSLGLAETQYF.